There are many counts of the clone carrying this T cell receptor beta chain. The sample belongs to a study of tumor-infiltrating lymphocytes in oesophageal squamous cell carcinoma. From the PCR reads, TCRdb called clonotypes with MiXCR, one entry per CDR3 protein. The profile shows 15,000 to 20,000 distinct CDR3 sequences, 44% of them singletons. The CDR3 is made up of 14 amino acids. The germline V gene has CDR1 SGHTA and CDR2 FQGNSA. This TCR came from a female donor with esophageal squamous cell carcinoma. The source material was blood. The V call is TRBV7-2, the J call TRBJ2-1; D possibly uses TRBD1 or TRBD2 (5 bases each). The J call is doubtful: the DNA matches TRBJ2-7 better. CDR3 bases: TGTGCCAGCAGCTCAGGGACGGAGACCTACGAGCAGTACTTC. Encoded protein: CASSSGTETYEQYF.